Below, 26 T cell receptor beta chains from the same sample are listed, as sequenced in a study of beta chain features in type 1 diabetes. Investigators reverse transcribed all isolated RNA, so they sequenced expressed TCRB transcripts. The repertoire was sequenced with immunoSEQ multiplex PCR; TCRdb's copy has only in-frame clones and lacks some. Among over 300,000 clones listed, about a tenth were seen once. Antigens of these TCRs are unknown. Study-level results: People with Type 1 diabetes carried modestly yet significantly shorter TCRB CDR3s in all four CD4+ subsets.

The specimen was central memory CD4+ T cells from blood. These receptors were taken from a man between 25 and 39 years old with type 1 diabetes.

This clone was seen many times. The chain has TRBV23-1 and TRBJ2-5; TRBD1 matches at 8 bases. TRBV23-1 counts as an open reading frame of uncertain function. The trim removed 3 bases at V and 5 bases at J, leaving 11 bases unmatched. This CDR3 is built from 16 residues. CDR3 sequence: CASSQVPAGGNETQYF. In DNA, the CDR3 is TGCGCCAGCAGTCAGGTCCCGGCAGGGGGCAACGAGACCCAGTACTTC.

This clone has just a few counts. V gene TRBV27 combines with J gene TRBJ1-6; maybe TRBD1 (6 bases). Germline CDR1 and CDR2: MNHEY and SMNVEV (reference sequence). Trimming pared 5 bases from V and 5 bases from J, leaving 19 bases between. This CDR3 has 17 amino acids. CDR3 loop: CASSLMGGAGDNSPLHF. The CDR3 DNA is TGTGCCAGCAGTCTCATGGGGGGCGCAGGCGATAATTCACCCCTCCACTTT.

This clone was detected only a few times. The chain employs TRBV6-6 and TRBJ2-3; D may correspond to TRBD1 or TRBD2 (6 bases each). The CDR3 contains 16 residues. The germline CDR1 and CDR2 sequences are MNHNY and SVGAGI (reference sequence). The V end was cut by 6 bases, the J end by 4 bases, with 20 bases between. CDR3 loop: CASRRDTQGDADTQYF. The CDR3 bases are TGTGCCAGCAGGCGGGACACCCAAGGGGATGCAGATACGCAGTATTTT.

This clone was observed at least ten times. Additional DNA sequences in this sample encode the identical CDR3. The chain carries TRBV7-9 and TRBJ1-1; tentatively, D is TRBD1 (5 bases). V lost 5 bases, J lost 1 base, and 8 bases lay in between. The CDR3 totals 13 residues. From germline, CDR1 is SEHNR and CDR2 FQNEAQ (reference sequence). CDR3 DNA: TGTGCCAGCAGCCCCACAGGGAACACTGAAGCTTTCTTT. Its translation: CASSPTGNTEAFF.

In this sample, this clone turned up a few times. The chain has TRBV5-4 and TRBJ2-1; 7 bases are a match to TRBD2. Germline V gene lookup returns CDR1 SGHNT and CDR2 YYREEE (reference sequence). The V gene end was trimmed by 3 bases and the J gene end by 2 bases; junction bases not matched to a gene: 17. The CDR3 runs to 19 residues. The CDR3 DNA sequence: TGTGCCAGCAGCTCGCTGGCCCCCAAACTAGCGAGTCCCTACAATGAGCAGTTCTTC. Its translation is CASSSLAPKLASPYNEQFF.

A few counts support this clone. The J gene is TRBJ1-1, the V gene TRBV30; D is unresolved. CDR1 is GTSNPN, CDR2 SVGIG, per germline (reference sequence). With 1 base removed from V and 10 bases from J, the gap between germline ends came to 10 bases. This CDR3 region has 11 residues. CDR3 sequence (DNA): TGTGCCTGGAGTGACAGAGCCGGAGCTTTCTTT. The encoded protein is CAWSDRAGAFF.

CDR3 residues: CASSLTGFLNSPLHF. The DNA of the CDR3 is TGTGCCAGCAGTTTAACGGGATTCTTAAATTCACCCCTCCACTTT. The chain recombines TRBV6-5 with TRBJ1-6; D not certain. Trimming stripped 4 bases from V and 7 bases from J, with 14 bases between. In germline, CDR1 is MNHEY, CDR2 SVGAGI. The CDR3 is 15 residues long.

This clone was detected only a few times. A read error likely explains this, since a far larger clone differs by one base. This chain links TRBV19 with TRBJ2-1; TRBD2 might be the D (7 bases). V gave up 6 bases and J gave up 12 bases, with 27 bases separating them. The germline V gene encodes CDR1 LNHDA and CDR2 SQIVND (reference sequence). The CDR3 totals 16 residues. The CDR3 reads CASRGGGGTYSVVQFF. In DNA form, the CDR3 reads TGTGCCAGTAGGGGGGGCGGGGGAACCTACTCTGTGGTGCAGTTCTTC.

The chain uses TRBV30 and TRBJ1-4, with D tentatively TRBD1 (5 bases). The V gene lost 8 bases and the J gene lost 7 bases, with 17 bases spanning the gap. Germline V CDR1 and CDR2: GTSNPN, SVGIG (reference sequence). The CDR3 totals 13 residues. The chain's CDR3 is CAAARGGGEKLFF. The CDR3, as DNA: TGTGCCGCAGCCCGGGGGGGTGGTGAAAAACTGTTTTTT.

This chain links TRBV7-6 with TRBJ1-4; tentative D call: TRBD1 (5 bases). V lost 5 bases and J 8 bases, leaving 18 bases between the germline ends. The germline CDR1 and CDR2 sequences are SGHVS and FNYEAQ. This CDR3 spans 15 amino acids. CDR3 DNA: TGTGCCAGCAGCCCTGCGATGGGGGGTGACGAAAAACTGTTTTTT. Its translation is CASSPAMGGDEKLFF.

The chain recombines TRBV10-1 with TRBJ2-5; D uncertain. The CDR3 is 13 residues long. Germline loops: CDR1 WNHNN, CDR2 SYGVQD (reference sequence). Trimming removed 8 bases from V and 5 bases from J, with 15 bases in between. The CDR3 loop is CASAPGDVETQYF. In DNA form, the CDR3 reads TGCGCCAGCGCTCCTGGGGATGTGGAGACCCAGTACTTC.

The sample holds a few counts of this clone. J is TRBJ1-5 and V is TRBV5-1, with D hard to call. V was clipped by 4 bases and J by 0 bases, with 11 bases between them. The germline V gene has CDR1 SGHRS and CDR2 YFSETQ. The CDR3 spans 15 residues. CDR3 residues: CASSLGSSSNQPQHF. CDR3 nucleotide sequence: TGCGCCAGCAGCCTTGGGTCCTCTAGCAATCAGCCCCAGCATTTT.

The chain uses TRBV19 and TRBJ1-2; D call uncertain. Germline V gives CDR1 LNHDA, CDR2 SQIVND (reference sequence). This CDR3 is built from 14 residues. The V gene lost 6 bases and the J gene lost 8 bases, with 19 bases spanning the gap. The CDR3 protein is CASSVTPAFKGYTF. The CDR3 DNA reads as TGTGCCAGTAGCGTAACTCCCGCTTTTAAAGGCTACACCTTC.

This clone was observed at least ten times. V gene TRBV7-2 combines with J gene TRBJ2-4; 7 bases match TRBD2. V shed 0 bases and J 1 base; nucleotides not matched to a gene: 0. CDR3 size: 15 residues. Per the germline V gene, CDR1 is SGHTA and CDR2 is FQGNSA. Here the CDR3 DNA reads TGTGCCAGCAGCTTAGCCGGGGGGGCCAAAAACATTCAGTACTTC. It specifies CASSLAGGAKNIQYF.

A word on this clone: This sample includes further DNA sequences coding for the same CDR3. V gene TRBV20-1 combines with J gene TRBJ2-7; D is ambiguous. Trimming removed 5 bases from V and 0 bases from J, with 5 bases in between. The CDR3 runs 11 residues. CDR1 and CDR2 from the germline V gene are DFQATT and SNEGSKA (reference sequence). The CDR3 DNA follows: TGCAGTGCTGGTAGCTCCTACGAGCAGTACTTC. Residues: CSAGSSYEQYF.

This clone was counted a few times. The rearrangement links TRBV13 to TRBJ2-5, with D perhaps TRBD1 (5 bases). The germline V gene has CDR1 PRHDT and CDR2 FYEKMQ (reference sequence). The length of the CDR3 is 17 residues. V was pared by 2 bases and J by 5 bases, with 21 bases between. The chain's CDR3 is CASSLRSGRVSSETQYF. The DNA of the CDR3 is TGTGCCAGCAGCTTAAGGTCTGGCAGGGTATCGAGCGAGACCCAGTACTTC.

The rearrangement links TRBV27 to TRBJ2-2, with 16 bases lining up with TRBD2. V lost 5 bases, J lost 0 bases, and 6 bases stayed unmatched. The CDR3 runs to 19 residues. CDR1 is MNHEY and CDR2 is SMNVEV in the germline V gene (reference sequence). CDR3 region: CASSLLGTSGGANTGELFF. CDR3 DNA: TGTGCCAGCAGTCTCCTCGGGACTAGCGGGGGGGCGAACACCGGGGAGCTGTTTTTT.

This clone was recorded many times. The rearrangement links TRBV15 to TRBJ2-5; D remains ambiguous. The CDR3 totals 13 residues. V dropped 0 bases and J dropped 4 bases, with 6 bases sitting between them. CDR1 is LNHNV and CDR2 is YYDKDF in the germline V gene (reference sequence). The CDR3 nucleotides read TGTGCCACCAGCAGAGATCTAGTAGAGACCCAGTACTTC. It specifies CATSRDLVETQYF.

At least ten counts were recorded for this clone. The chain employs TRBV4-3 and TRBJ1-2; tentative D call: TRBD1 (6 bases). V gave up 1 base and J gave up 5 bases, with 11 bases separating them. CDR3 length: 14 amino acids. The germline V gene has CDR1 LGHNA and CDR2 YSLEER. CDR3 in amino acids: CASSQGVQGYGYTF. The CDR3 DNA follows: TGCGCCAGCAGCCAAGGCGTACAGGGATATGGCTACACCTTC.

The rearrangement links TRBV7-7 to TRBJ2-5; D ambiguous. The CDR3 contains 13 residues. V was cut by 2 bases and J by 5 bases, with 9 bases left in between. Germline CDR1 reads SSHAT; CDR2 reads FNYEAQ (reference sequence). In DNA form, the CDR3 reads TGTGCCAGCAGCTTATTCGGCAGGGAGACCCAGTACTTC. Its protein is CASSLFGRETQYF.

The genes are TRBV7-2 and TRBJ2-3; unclear D gene. Germline-derived CDR1 and CDR2 are SGHTA and FQGNSA. The CDR3 extends over 15 amino acids. V lost 5 bases and J 2 bases, leaving 14 bases between the germline ends. CDR3 nucleotide sequence: TGTGCCAGCAGCCCACGGCGGACCCTCACAGATACGCAGTATTTT. Residues: CASSPRRTLTDTQYF.

The V and J genes are TRBV6-5 and TRBJ1-2; tentatively, D is TRBD1 (5 bases). This CDR3 spans 14 amino acids. Germline V gives CDR1 MNHEY, CDR2 SVGAGI. The germline V and J ends were trimmed by 6 bases and 5 bases, with 16 bases remaining between them. This CDR3 reads CASSLGAGGYGYTF. DNA of the CDR3: TGTGCCAGCAGCCTCGGCGCCGGGGGGTATGGCTACACCTTC.

This clone was observed a few times. V usage is TRBV29-1 and J usage is TRBJ2-7, with D perhaps matching TRBD2 (5 bases). V shed 4 bases and J shed 0 bases, with 13 bases lying between them. CDR3 length: 14 residues. Germline lookup yields CDR1 SQVTM and CDR2 ANQGSEA. The CDR3 protein is CSVAGESSSYEQYF. The CDR3 region has the DNA TGCAGCGTTGCCGGGGAGAGTAGCTCCTACGAGCAGTACTTC.

Written as DNA, the CDR3 is TGTGCCAGCAGCTTGATGGAGGGCGATACCGGGGAGCTGTTTTTT. Protein sequence: CASSLMEGDTGELFF. V is TRBV7-9 and J is TRBJ2-2, with a tentative D call TRBD2 (6 bases). Germline CDR1 SEHNR, CDR2 FQNEAQ (reference sequence). The CDR3 is 15 amino acids. The V end was cut by 3 bases, the J end by 5 bases, with 13 bases between.

The chain joins TRBV4-1 to TRBJ2-3; tentative D call: TRBD2 (5 bases). The germline CDR1 and CDR2 sequences are MGHRA and YSYEKL. The CDR3 sequence is 13 residues long. The V and J ends lost 0 bases and 8 bases respectively, with 9 bases between them. The CDR3: CASSQDSGGTQYF. The CDR3 DNA follows: TGCGCCAGCAGCCAAGATTCTGGAGGTACGCAGTATTTT.

This chain connects TRBV7-9 to TRBJ1-2, with 10 bases fitting TRBD1. V was pared by 6 bases and J by 8 bases, with 9 bases of the junction left unmatched. The CDR3 contains 14 residues. Germline loops: CDR1 SEHNR, CDR2 FQNEAQ (reference sequence). For the CDR3, the DNA is TGTGCCAGCAGTCCCGCCGGACAGGGGGGCGGCTACACCTTC. Translation: CASSPAGQGGGYTF.